The 15 T cell receptor beta chains below were found in one sample sequenced in a study of beta chain features in type 1 diabetes. What was sequenced were expressed TCRB transcripts, since all of the isolated RNA had been reverse transcribed. Data came from immunoSEQ multiplex PCR; TCRdb stores just in-frame clones and leaves some out. The data hold about 250,000 clones, with 9.5% to 13% observed a single time. Study results and limitations: Across all four CD4+ subsets, people with type 1 diabetes showed modestly shorter TCRB CDR3s.

These receptors' antigens are unknown. The sequenced sample was naive CD4+ T cells from blood. These receptors came from a man younger than 45 with type 1 diabetes.

This clone turned up a few times. The V and J genes are TRBV19 and TRBJ2-1; perhaps TRBD2 as D (7 bases). The ends were cut back, 11 bases at V and 7 bases at J, with 27 bases in the middle. CDR1 is LNHDA and CDR2 is SQIVND in the germline V gene (reference sequence). CDR3 length: 16 amino acids. This chain's CDR3 is CASRVGGPSTWNEQFF. CDR3 in DNA: TGTGCCTCTAGGGTGGGGGGGCCCTCGACGTGGAATGAGCAGTTCTTC. The full variable domain, its missing parts supplied by reference TRBV19 and TRBJ2-1, is DGGITQSPKYLFRKEGQNVTLSCEQNLNHDAMYWYRQDPGQGLRLIYYSQIVNDFQKGDIAEGYSVSREKKESFPLTVTSAQKNPTAFYLCASRVGGPSTWNEQFFGPGTRLTVL.

This chain connects TRBV6-4 to TRBJ2-3; D possibly corresponds to TRBD2 (6 bases). Between the trimmed V and J ends, which lost 2 bases and 7 bases, there was a span of 13 bases. CDR3 size: 14 residues. Germline CDR1 reads MRHNA; CDR2 reads SNTAGT. The CDR3 protein is CASSDTGSENTQYF. CDR3 DNA sequence: TGTGCCAGCAGTGACACCGGGAGCGAGAATACGCAGTATTTT.

The rearrangement links TRBV5-1 to TRBJ1-6, with unresolved D. This CDR3 has 14 amino acids. The V end was cut by 3 bases, the J end by 7 bases, with 11 bases between. The germline V gene encodes CDR1 SGHRS and CDR2 YFSETQ. Here the CDR3 DNA reads TGCGCCAGCAGCTGGAGCGAAGCAAATTCACCCCTCCACTTT. It yields the protein CASSWSEANSPLHF.

Only a few counts were recorded for this clone. This chain joins TRBV5-1 and TRBJ2-7, with TRBD1 as a possible D gene (6 bases). V gave up 0 bases and J gave up 3 bases, with 7 bases separating them. The CDR3 length is 13 residues. Germline V CDR1 and CDR2: SGHRS, YFSETQ. The CDR3 DNA reads as TGCGCCAGCAGCTTGGGGACAGTCTACGAGCAGTACTTC. Amino acid sequence: CASSLGTVYEQYF. The whole variable domain, remainder taken from reference TRBV5-1 and TRBJ2-7, is KAGVTQTPRYLIKTRGQQVTLSCSPISGHRSVSWYQQTPGQGLQFLFEYFSETQRNKGNFPGRFSGRQFSNSRSEMNVSTLELGDSALYLCASSLGTVYEQYFGPGTRLTVT.

Here the CDR3 DNA reads TGTGCCAGCAGTTACGGGGACAGGGGTAACGAGCAGTACTTC. The encoded protein is CASSYGDRGNEQYF. V gene TRBV6-5 combines with J gene TRBJ2-7; 10 positions match TRBD1. V lost 2 bases, J lost 5 bases, and 3 bases stayed unmatched. Germline CDR1 reads MNHEY; CDR2 reads SVGAGI. This CDR3 comprises 14 residues.

The chain uses TRBV7-8 and TRBJ1-5, with D hard to call. With 1 base removed from V and 0 bases from J, the gap between germline ends came to 16 bases. Germline CDR1 is SGHVS and CDR2 is FQNEAQ. This CDR3 has 18 amino acids. CDR3 sequence reads: CASSLGLRSFNSNQPQHF. The CDR3 nucleotides read TGTGCCAGCAGCTTAGGACTTCGCAGCTTCAATAGCAATCAGCCCCAGCATTTT. The whole variable domain, filled in from reference TRBV7-8 and TRBJ1-5, reads GAGVSQSPRYKVAKRGQDVALRCDPISGHVSLFWYQQALGQGPEFLTYFQNEAQLDKSGLPSDRFFAERPEGSVSTLKIQRTQQEDSAVYLCASSLGLRSFNSNQPQHFGDGTRLSIL.

This clone was picked up a small number of times. The CDR3 region is CASRTAYNSPLHF. CDR3 nucleotide sequence: TGTGCCAGTCGGACAGCCTATAATTCACCCCTCCACTTT. V is TRBV19 and J is TRBJ1-6; TRBD1 might be the D (6 bases). The CDR3 runs 13 residues. Trimming took off 8 bases at V and 2 bases at J, with 7 bases between the two ends. Germline V gene sequence: CDR1 LNHDA, CDR2 SQIVND (reference sequence).

The J gene is TRBJ2-7, the V gene TRBV7-8; no reliable D call. The CDR3 consists of 12 residues. The ends were cut back, 6 bases at V and 5 bases at J, with 11 bases in the middle. CDR1 and CDR2 (germline): SGHVS, FQNEAQ. CDR3 sequence (DNA): TGTGCCAGCAGTTCAACAGAGAACGAGCAGTACTTC. Its translation is CASSSTENEQYF.

This clone came up a few times. V and J are TRBV29-1 and TRBJ2-7; D is undetermined. The V end was cut by 3 bases, the J end by 3 bases, with 6 bases between. The CDR3 runs to 11 residues. Germline CDR1 reads SQVTM; CDR2 reads ANQGSEA. The CDR3 DNA is TGCAGCGTTGAGCTAAGCTACGAGCAGTACTTC. The encoded protein is CSVELSYEQYF.

This clone was recorded a few times. This chain uses TRBV19 with TRBJ2-6; 10 nucleotides match TRBD1. Looked up from germline, CDR1 is LNHDA and CDR2 is SQIVND (reference sequence). J gave up 2 bases and V 3 bases, and 4 bases lay outside the gene matches. The CDR3 loop spans 17 amino acids. The CDR3 nucleotides are TGTGCCAGTAGTATGGACAGGGGGAGAACTGGGGCCAACGTCCTGACTTTC. It codes for CASSMDRGRTGANVLTF.

This clone occurred a few times. The chain couples TRBV7-9 to TRBJ2-7; 11 nucleotides align to TRBD1. V gave up 4 bases and J gave up 0 bases; unmatched junction bases: 2. CDR1 and CDR2 from the germline V gene are SEHNR and FQNEAQ (reference sequence). This CDR3 is 15 amino acids long. This CDR3 is CASSWGTGGSYEQYF. The DNA for the CDR3 is TGTGCCAGCAGCTGGGGGACAGGGGGCTCCTACGAGCAGTACTTC.

CDR3 residues: CASSLEGSGNSPLHF. The CDR3 DNA is TGTGCCAGCAGCTTAGAAGGATCCGGGAATTCACCCCTCCACTTT. This sequence joins TRBV7-2 and TRBJ1-6, with D hard to call. The V end was cut by 1 base, the J end by 7 bases, with 11 bases between. The germline V gene encodes CDR1 SGHTA and CDR2 FQGNSA. This CDR3 region has 15 residues.

The J gene is TRBJ2-7, the V gene TRBV18, with a possible D match to TRBD2 (7 bases). CDR1 KGHSH and CDR2 LQKENI come from the germline V gene. With 3 bases removed from V and 5 bases from J, the gap between germline ends came to 14 bases. This CDR3 has 14 amino acids. The CDR3 region has the DNA TGTGCCAGCTCACCCCCGGGGGGCGCCAACGAGCAGTACTTC. As protein: CASSPPGGANEQYF.

This clone was counted only a few times. J is TRBJ2-5 and V is TRBV23-1; 12 nucleotides match TRBD2. TRBV23-1 is labeled an ORF, and its function is uncertain. The length of the CDR3 is 18 residues. The V segment lost 4 bases and the J segment 0 bases; nucleotides outside the gene matches: 9. The CDR3 region has the DNA TGCGCCAGCAGTCCCGGTAGACTAGCGGGGGCCAACCAAGAGACCCAGTACTTC. It specifies CASSPGRLAGANQETQYF.

Only a few counts were recorded for this clone. The rearrangement links TRBV6-5 to TRBJ2-7; TRBD2 is a possible D gene (6 bases). The CDR3 consists of 15 residues. CDR1 MNHEY and CDR2 SVGAGI come from the germline V gene. The germline V and J ends were trimmed by 8 bases and 3 bases, with 20 bases remaining between them. The CDR3 nucleotides are TGTGCCAGCGCCTCCGGGGGAACGGATGGCTACGAGCAGTACTTC. It codes for CASASGGTDGYEQYF.